These T cell receptor beta chains were read from a single sample in a study. Only in-frame clones appear in the TCRdb table, and some are missing; sequencing was by immunoSEQ multiplex PCR. The sample lists tens of thousands of clones; 80% to 95% were seen once. Sequenced: PBMCs. These receptors all stem from a man in his forties with rheumatoid arthritis. The CDR3 runs from the conserved cysteine through the conserved F or W. Each record gives: V gene, D gene, clone size, J gene, CDR3 DNA, CDR3 protein. The D gene is left open where the match is weak. Size is omitted from some rows. Given values are once, few, many or a class for expanded clones.

TRBV9	NA	NA	TRBJ2-3	TGTGCCAGCAGCGTACTCCCCTGGGGGGTAGAGAGCACAGATACGCAGTATTTT	CASSVLPWGVESTDTQYF
TRBV3-1/TRBV3-2	NA	NA	TRBJ2-7	TGTGCCAGCAGCCAAGATCGAGACCGTAGGTGGGAGCAGTACTTC	CASSQDRDRRWEQYF
TRBV6-1	NA	few	TRBJ2-7	TGTGCCAGCAGTGAAGACGGACAATTCAGGACGCTCGACGAGCAGTACTTC	CASSEDGQFRTLDEQYF
TRBV7-9	NA	once	TRBJ2-3	TGTGCCAGCAGCCGGGTCCGTCCGGGCCTACAAGATACGCAGTATTTT	CASSRVRPGLQDTQYF
TRBV4-1	TRBD1	NA	TRBJ1-1	TGCGCCAGCAGCCAGACAGGGGGCGCCGGGAACACTGAAGCTTTCTTT	CASSQTGGAGNTEAFF
TRBV7-2	NA	NA	TRBJ1-2	TGTGCCAGCAGCAAAGGGGCAGGGGATCAGTATGGCTACACCTTC	CASSKGAGDQYGYTF
TRBV24-1	TRBD1	NA	TRBJ2-7	TGTGCCACCAGTGAATCCGGGACAGGGGTGTACGAGCAGTACTTC	CATSESGTGVYEQYF
TRBV7-2	TRBD2	once	TRBJ2-7	TGTGCCAGCAGCTCCGGGGGAGGGAGAGGTTACGAGCAGTACTTC	CASSSGGGRGYEQYF
TRBV6-5	TRBD1	NA	TRBJ1-1	TGTGCCAGCAGCCTTAGACAGGGCACTGAAGCTTTCTTT	CASSLRQGTEAFF
TRBV4-3	TRBD1	once	TRBJ2-3	TGCGCCAGCAGCCAAGCCCCGGGACAGGGGGTTAGAGGGACGCAGTATTTT	CASSQAPGQGVRGTQYF
TRBV18	TRBD1	NA	TRBJ2-6	TGTGCCAGCTCACCGGGGGGACAGGGCCTCTCTGGGGCCAACGTCCTGACTTTC	CASSPGGQGLSGANVLTF
TRBV5-1	NA	once	TRBJ2-1	TGCGCCAGCAGTTTCAGGCTCGAGCAGTTCTTC	CASSFRLEQFF
TRBV6-2/TRBV6-3	TRBD1	NA	TRBJ1-1	TGTGCCAGCAGTGACAGGGGGCGGGACACTGAAGCTTTCTTT	CASSDRGRDTEAFF
TRBV10-3	NA	once	TRBJ2-7	TGTGCCATCAGTGAGTCGGAAGGACAGTACTTC	CAISESEGQYF
TRBV28	NA	NA	TRBJ1-4	TGTGCCAGCAGTTCGGCTAGCCAGGGTAAAACGGCTTTATCTGAAAAACTGTTTTTT	CASSSASQGKTALSEKLFF
TRBV11-3	TRBD1	once	TRBJ2-7	TGTGCCAGCAGCTCTGGGACAGGGGCGGAAAGTCGCACCCACGAGCAGTACTTC	CASSSGTGAESRTHEQYF
TRBV4-1	NA	few	TRBJ1-1	TGCGCCAGCAGCCCCACGGAAGACAGTTATACTGAAGCTTTCTTT	CASSPTEDSYTEAFF
TRBV5-4	NA	NA	TRBJ1-3	TGTGCCAGCAGCTTCCCGGGGGCCCAAGGAAACACCATATATTTT	CASSFPGAQGNTIYF
TRBV7-2	TRBD2	NA	TRBJ2-7	TGTGCCAGCAGCTTATCCGGGACTAGAGATTACGAGCAGTACTTC	CASSLSGTRDYEQYF
TRBV19	NA	few	TRBJ1-5	TGTGCCAGTAGTATAGATAGGGTTTGGCAGCCCCAGCATTTT	CASSIDRVWQPQHF
TRBV5-1	NA	NA	TRBJ1-1	TGCGCCAGCAGCGCAGGGATTCAAGGTGTTGGGACTGAAGCTTTCTTT	CASSAGIQGVGTEAFF
TRBV29-1	TRBD1	NA	TRBJ2-2	TGCAGCGTTGAATGGGACAGGGATTCAGGCATCGGGGAGCTGTTTTTT	CSVEWDRDSGIGELFF
TRBV21-1	NA	NA	TRBJ2-7	TGTGCCAGGACTCCCTACGAGCAGTACTTC	CARTPYEQYF
TRBV28	TRBD1	NA	TRBJ1-5	TGTGCCAGCAGCCTTGGGGACAGGGGAAGAGGCAATCAGCCCCAGCATTTT	CASSLGDRGRGNQPQHF
TRBV5-1	TRBD2	NA	TRBJ2-2	TGCGCCAGCAGCTTTGGGACTAGCGGGGGCACCGGGGAGCTGTTTTTT	CASSFGTSGGTGELFF
TRBV28	NA	once	TRBJ1-3	TGTGCCAGCAGTTTAGGGGGCCTCCTCTCTGGAAACACCATATATTTT	CASSLGGLLSGNTIYF
TRBV28	NA	once	TRBJ2-3	TGTGCCAGCATGGCGGGAAGGTTGGATACGCAGTATTTT	CASMAGRLDTQYF
TRBV15	NA	NA	TRBJ1-1	TGTGCCACCAGCAGAGATCTAGTATTGGCATCTGAAGCTTTCTTT	CATSRDLVLASEAFF
TRBV5-4	NA	NA	TRBJ2-7	TGTGCCAGCAGCTTGGGCCTAGCGCAAAGCTCCTACGAGCAGTACTTC	CASSLGLAQSSYEQYF
TRBV7-2	TRBD1	NA	TRBJ2-2	TGTGCCAGCAGCTTAGACCGAGACAGGGTGGTCGGGGAGCTGTTTTTT	CASSLDRDRVVGELFF
TRBV6-5	NA	NA	TRBJ1-2	TGTGCCAGCAGACCGGGAGCGTACTATGGCTACACCTTC	CASRPGAYYGYTF
TRBV30	NA	NA	TRBJ2-3	TGTGCCTGGACCACACCAGTTGGGGGAGCCGAAACAGATACGCAGTATTTT	CAWTTPVGGAETDTQYF
TRBV9	TRBD1	once	TRBJ2-7	TGTGCCAGCAGCGTAGCTCTCGGGACAGCCTACGAGCAGTACTTC	CASSVALGTAYEQYF
TRBV6-5	TRBD1	NA	TRBJ1-2	TGTGCCAGCAGTTACTCGAGGGGACAGGGCCCTTATGGCTACACCTTC	CASSYSRGQGPYGYTF
TRBV10-3	NA	NA	TRBJ1-1	TGTGCCATCAGTGAAGGGTCGTTCGACGGGGCTTTCTTT	CAISEGSFDGAFF
TRBV19	TRBD2	NA	TRBJ2-1	TGTGCCAGTAGTATTCGACTAGCGGGAGGTAGGACTTACAATGAGCAGTTCTTC	CASSIRLAGGRTYNEQFF
TRBV7-9	NA	NA	TRBJ2-1	TGTGCCAGCAGCTCTCGGGTGGCTGAGCAGTTCTTC	CASSSRVAEQFF
TRBV7-6	TRBD2	NA	TRBJ2-7	TGTGCCAGCAGCTTATGGACTAGCGGGAGTAATAGCGAGCAGTACTTC	CASSLWTSGSNSEQYF
TRBV6-6	TRBD1	NA	TRBJ1-1	TGTGCCAGCAGTTATGGACAGGAGGATGAAGCTTTCTTT	CASSYGQEDEAFF
TRBV19	NA	NA	TRBJ1-5	TGTGCCACAATGGACGGTTATCAGCCCCAGCATTTT	CATMDGYQPQHF
TRBV14	NA	NA	TRBJ2-5	TGTGCCAGCAGCCACGGTCTAGTCTCTTCAGAGACCCAGTACTTC	CASSHGLVSSETQYF
TRBV18	NA	NA	TRBJ1-1	TGTGCCAGCTCACCAACAAGGGGGGGTAACACTGAAGCTTTCTTT	CASSPTRGGNTEAFF
TRBV20-1	NA	NA	TRBJ2-5	TGCAGTGCTAGAGTGGGGGAAACCCAGTACTTC	CSARVGETQYF
TRBV20-1	NA	NA	TRBJ1-1	TGCAGTGCCCAGTCCGGGGAAGCTTTCTTT	CSAQSGEAFF
TRBV10-3	NA	NA	TRBJ2-1	TGTGCCACCGCTCCGGCGACCCCCAATGAGCAGTTCTTC	CATAPATPNEQFF
TRBV30	NA	NA	TRBJ1-2	TGTGCCTGGACCCGAGGGGGGGACGGCTACACCTTC	CAWTRGGDGYTF
TRBV4-1	NA	NA	TRBJ1-2	TGCGCCAGCAGCCAAGTAGGGTTGAACGGCTACACCTTC	CASSQVGLNGYTF